The clone carrying this T cell receptor beta chain was seen many times. Its antigen is not known. V gave up 5 bases and J gave up 6 bases, with 7 bases separating them. Germline lookup yields CDR1 WNHNN and CDR2 SYGVQD (reference sequence). The CDR3 consists of 11 residues. This entry is derived from a study of spatial heterogeneity in lung cancer. Regarding the study as a whole: In blood, ubiquitous expanded tumor TCRs appeared more at resection than follow-up.

Time point reported: sample taken at primary tumor resection. Samples were donated by 72 untreated early-stage non-small cell lung cancer patients. Extraction of whole RNA from tumor, nontumor lung or frozen PBMC preceded unsorted sequencing. Every individual TCR cDNA molecule carried its own unique molecular identifier, which allowed correction of PCR and sequencing errors. TCRdb called the 5' RACE reads again in MiXCR, with one record for every CDR3 protein. The sample consists of 20,000 to 30,000 distinct CDR3 sequences, around 4.5% of them appearing once. The sample was PBMCs, taken at surgery. This receptor was taken from a male donor with early-stage non-small cell lung cancer. The chain combines TRBV10-1 with TRBJ1-1; D is uncertain. The CDR3 sequence: CASSRGSEAFF. CDR3 DNA sequence: TGCGCCAGCAGTCGAGGGTCTGAAGCTTTCTTT.